These 3 T cell receptor beta chains originate from one sample sequenced in a study of blood T cell repertoires in COVID-19. The method was immunoSEQ multiplex PCR; TCRdb's version includes in-frame clones alone and lacks a portion of them. In the table there are roughly 100,000 clones, about four fifths of which are singletons. Sequenced input: peripheral blood. Receptors originate from a human donor in a cohort sampled during active COVID-19.

The chain recombines TRBV19 with TRBJ1-2, with 7 nucleotides matching TRBD1. Germline V gene sequence: CDR1 LNHDA, CDR2 SQIVND (reference sequence). With V trimmed by 4 bases and J by 0 bases, 2 bases remained unmatched. The CDR3 loop spans 14 amino acids. The CDR3 is CASSTGQTNYGYTF. The CDR3 bases are TGTGCCAGTAGTACGGGACAGACTAACTATGGCTACACCTTC.

The chain recombines TRBV7-3 with TRBJ2-1, with D possibly TRBD1 on 6 matching bases. Per germline, CDR1 SGHTA and CDR2 FQGTGA. The V end was cut by 2 bases, the J end by 3 bases, with 11 bases between. The CDR3 runs 15 residues. CDR3 protein: CASSLSGQHYNEQFF. CDR3 bases: TGTGCCAGCAGCTTATCCGGACAGCACTACAATGAGCAGTTCTTC.

This clone was seen a handful of times. The chain couples TRBV7-9 to TRBJ2-5; 14 nucleotides match TRBD2. The junction had 9 bases not matched to a gene; V was cut back by 5 bases and J by 4 bases. Per germline, CDR1 SEHNR and CDR2 FQNEAQ (reference sequence). This CDR3 spans 17 amino acids. In DNA, the CDR3 is TGTGCCAGCAGCCCCGGGACTAGCGGGGGAGGGGGAGAGACCCAGTACTTC. This translates into CASSPGTSGGGGETQYF.